Described below is a single TCR beta chain sequence and its context. Its antigen remains unidentified. The data are from a study of T-cell memory formation after mild COVID-19. This CDR3 is 14 amino acids long. Germline CDR1 LGHDT, CDR2 YNNKEL (reference sequence). V lost 5 bases and J lost 6, with 16 bases in between. Broader study findings: Several responding clones turned up in pre-infection memory, indicating that cross-reactive memory may have taken part.

TCRdb called the 5' RACE reads again in MiXCR, with one record for every CDR3 protein. The sample lists a few hundred thousand distinct CDR3 sequences, about 17% occurring once. The TCR comes from a man between 18 and 29 years old who had mild COVID-19 (a few samples of this study predate the infection). Cell type and time point are not known. Sequencing used PBMCs or a T cell subset sorted from them (not recorded which). This chain joins TRBV3-1 and TRBJ1-1; D gene uncertain. The CDR3 sequence: CASSGWGGVAEAFF. CDR3 DNA: TGTGCCAGCAGCGGTTGGGGTGGTGTCGCTGAAGCTTTCTTT.